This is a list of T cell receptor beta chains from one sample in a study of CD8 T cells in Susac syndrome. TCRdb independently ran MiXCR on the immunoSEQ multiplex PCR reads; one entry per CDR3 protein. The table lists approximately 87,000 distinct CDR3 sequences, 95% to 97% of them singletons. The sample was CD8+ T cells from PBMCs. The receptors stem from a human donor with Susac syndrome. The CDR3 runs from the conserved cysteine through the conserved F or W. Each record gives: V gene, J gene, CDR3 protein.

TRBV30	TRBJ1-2	CAWSVAGHGYTF
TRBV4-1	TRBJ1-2	CASSPPGEDGYTF
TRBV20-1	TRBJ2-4	CSARFKGSASKNIQYF
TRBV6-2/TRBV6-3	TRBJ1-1	CASTLTATGNTEAFF
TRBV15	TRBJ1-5	CATSRDRGQGQPQHF
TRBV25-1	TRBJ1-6	CASSDPSGTYNSPLHF
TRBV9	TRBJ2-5	CASRATGEETQYF
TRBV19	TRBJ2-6	CASSIYISGANVLTF
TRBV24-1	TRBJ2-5	CATSVGTGGFQETQYF
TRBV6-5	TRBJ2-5	CASSYSRSGETQYF
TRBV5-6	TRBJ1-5	CASSYGQGADSNQPQHF